This T cell receptor beta chain comes out of a study of T-cell reconstitution after alpha-beta-depleted transplantation in children. Study-wide findings and caveats: Several hundred expanded graft clones reportedly gave rise to the alpha-beta T cells present about two months after transplant. T-cell counts and diversity at one year following transplant were attributed mainly to newly produced T cells.

Unique molecular identifiers were incorporated into the prepared TCRbeta library. Using its own MiXCR run on the PCR reads, TCRdb lists one record per CDR3 protein. The table shows over 150,000 distinct CDR3 sequences, with 6.3% occurring only once. This CDR3 is built from 15 residues. V lost 3 bases to trimming and J lost 0 bases, with 10 bases between them. At least ten counts were recorded for this clonotype. Its cognate antigen is unknown. This clonotype was sampled from a girl less than two years old with combined immunodeficiency, due to receive a stem cell transplant. V usage is TRBV12-3 or TRBV12-4 and J usage is TRBJ2-3, with no clear D. Sequencing was performed on PBMCs, taken before TCRalphabeta/CD19-depleted stem cell transplant. The DNA for the CDR3 is TGTGCCAGCAGTTTTTGGGGTGCTAGCACAGATACGCAGTATTTT. It is translated as CASSFWGASTDTQYF.